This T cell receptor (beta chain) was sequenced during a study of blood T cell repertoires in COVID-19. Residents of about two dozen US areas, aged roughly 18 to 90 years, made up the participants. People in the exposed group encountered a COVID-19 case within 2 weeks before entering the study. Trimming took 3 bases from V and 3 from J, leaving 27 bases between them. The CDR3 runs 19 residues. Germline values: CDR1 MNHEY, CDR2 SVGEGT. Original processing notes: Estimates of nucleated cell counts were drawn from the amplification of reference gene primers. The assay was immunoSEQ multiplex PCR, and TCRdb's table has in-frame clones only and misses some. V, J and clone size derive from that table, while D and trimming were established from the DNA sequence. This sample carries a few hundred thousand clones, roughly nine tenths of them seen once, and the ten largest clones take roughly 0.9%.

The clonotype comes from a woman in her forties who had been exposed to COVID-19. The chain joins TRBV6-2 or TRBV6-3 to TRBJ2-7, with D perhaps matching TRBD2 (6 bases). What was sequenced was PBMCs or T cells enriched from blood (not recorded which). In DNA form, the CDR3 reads TGTGCCAGCAGTTATCCCGGCCCTACAAGGGGAGGCCTGGACTACGAGCAGTACTTC. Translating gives CASSYPGPTRGGLDYEQYF.